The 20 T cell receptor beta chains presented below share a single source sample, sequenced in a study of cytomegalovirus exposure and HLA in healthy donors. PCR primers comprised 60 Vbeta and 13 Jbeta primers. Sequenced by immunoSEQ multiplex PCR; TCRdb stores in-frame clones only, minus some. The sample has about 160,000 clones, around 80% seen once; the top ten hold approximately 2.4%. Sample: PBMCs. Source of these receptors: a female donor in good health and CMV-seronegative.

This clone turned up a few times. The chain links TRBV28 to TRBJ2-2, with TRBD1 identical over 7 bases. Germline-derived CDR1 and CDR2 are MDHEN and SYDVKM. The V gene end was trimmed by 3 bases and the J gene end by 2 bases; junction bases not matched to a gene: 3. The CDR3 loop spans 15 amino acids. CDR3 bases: TGTGCCAGCAGTTTGTACAGGGGAAACACCGGGGAGCTGTTTTTT. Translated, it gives CASSLYRGNTGELFF. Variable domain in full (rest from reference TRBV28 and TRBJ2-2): DVKVTQSSRYLVKRTGEKVFLECVQDMDHENMFWYRQDPGLGLRLIYFSYDVKMKEKGDIPEGYSVSREKKERFSLILESASTNQTSMYLCASSLYRGNTGELFFGEGSRLTVL.

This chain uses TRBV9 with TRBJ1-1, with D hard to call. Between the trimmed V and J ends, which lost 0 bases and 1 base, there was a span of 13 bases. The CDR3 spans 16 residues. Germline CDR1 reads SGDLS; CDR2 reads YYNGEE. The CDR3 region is CASSVGATDQNTEAFF. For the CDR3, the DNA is TGTGCCAGCAGCGTAGGAGCCACAGACCAGAACACTGAAGCTTTCTTT.

This chain's CDR3 is CASSSSSGVAETQYF. The CDR3 nucleotides read TGTGCCAGCAGCTCCTCTAGCGGGGTGGCGGAGACCCAGTACTTC. V gene TRBV9 combines with J gene TRBJ2-5, with 9 bases that match TRBD2. After removal of 4 bases from V and 5 bases from J, the junction contained 9 bases not matched to a gene. The CDR3 has 15 residues. In germline, CDR1 is SGDLS, CDR2 YYNGEE.

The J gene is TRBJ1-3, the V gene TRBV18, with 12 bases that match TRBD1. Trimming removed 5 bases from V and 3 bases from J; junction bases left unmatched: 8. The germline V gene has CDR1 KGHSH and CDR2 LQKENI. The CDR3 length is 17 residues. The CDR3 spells CASSLDRDRGHGNTIYF. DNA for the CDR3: TGTGCCAGCTCATTGGACCGGGACAGGGGGCATGGAAACACCATATATTTT.

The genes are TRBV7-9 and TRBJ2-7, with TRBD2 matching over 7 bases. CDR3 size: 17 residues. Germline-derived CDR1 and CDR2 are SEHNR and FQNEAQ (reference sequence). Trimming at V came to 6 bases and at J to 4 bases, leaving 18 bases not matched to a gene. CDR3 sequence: CASSPTDGGSNQYEQYF. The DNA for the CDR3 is TGTGCCAGCAGTCCCACCGACGGGGGGAGTAACCAGTACGAGCAGTACTTC. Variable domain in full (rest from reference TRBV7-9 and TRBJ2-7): DTGVSQNPRHKITKRGQNVTFRCDPISEHNRLYWYRQTLGQGPEFLTYFQNEAQLEKSRLLSDRFSAERPKGSFSTLEIQRTEQGDSAMYLCASSPTDGGSNQYEQYFGPGTRLTVT.

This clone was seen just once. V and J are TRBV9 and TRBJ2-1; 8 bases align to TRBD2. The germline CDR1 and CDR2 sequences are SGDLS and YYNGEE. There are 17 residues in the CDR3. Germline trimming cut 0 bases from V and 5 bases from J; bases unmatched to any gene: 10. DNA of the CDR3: TGTGCCAGCAGCGTAGGGTCGGAGCGGGAGCTTAACAATGAGCAGTTCTTC. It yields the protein CASSVGSERELNNEQFF.

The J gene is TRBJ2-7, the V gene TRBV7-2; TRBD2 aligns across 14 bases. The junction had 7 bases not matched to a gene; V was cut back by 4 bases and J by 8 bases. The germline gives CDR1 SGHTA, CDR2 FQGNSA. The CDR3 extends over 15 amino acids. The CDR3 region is CASSSGTSGRAKQYF. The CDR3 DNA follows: TGTGCCAGCAGCTCCGGGACTAGCGGGAGAGCGAAGCAGTACTTC.

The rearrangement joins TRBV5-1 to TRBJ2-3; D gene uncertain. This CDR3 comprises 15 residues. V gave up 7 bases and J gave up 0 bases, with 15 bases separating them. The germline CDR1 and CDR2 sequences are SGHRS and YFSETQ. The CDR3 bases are TGCGCCAGCCGCTCACAGTCGTTTAGCACAGATACGCAGTATTTT. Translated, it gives CASRSQSFSTDTQYF.

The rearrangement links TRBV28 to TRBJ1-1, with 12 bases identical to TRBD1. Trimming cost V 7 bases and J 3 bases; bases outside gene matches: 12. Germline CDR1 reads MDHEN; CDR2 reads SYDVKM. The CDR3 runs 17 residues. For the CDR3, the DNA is TGTGCCAGCATTAACCGGGACAGGGGGCTGGGGTACACTGAAGCTTTCTTT. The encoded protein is CASINRDRGLGYTEAFF.

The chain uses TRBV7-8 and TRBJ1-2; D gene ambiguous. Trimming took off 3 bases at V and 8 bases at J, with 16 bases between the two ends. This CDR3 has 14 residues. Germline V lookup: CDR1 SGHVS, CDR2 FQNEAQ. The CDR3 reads CASSFQRAIGGYTF. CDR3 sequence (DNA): TGTGCCAGCAGCTTCCAGAGGGCTATTGGCGGCTACACCTTC.

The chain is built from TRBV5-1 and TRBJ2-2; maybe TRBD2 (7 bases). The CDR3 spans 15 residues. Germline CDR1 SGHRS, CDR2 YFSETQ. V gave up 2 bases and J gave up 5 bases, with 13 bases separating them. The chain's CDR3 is CASSLGGSGTGELFF. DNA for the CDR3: TGCGCCAGCAGCTTAGGGGGTAGCGGGACCGGGGAGCTGTTTTTT. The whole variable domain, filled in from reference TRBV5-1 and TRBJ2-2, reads KAGVTQTPRYLIKTRGQQVTLSCSPISGHRSVSWYQQTPGQGLQFLFEYFSETQRNKGNFPGRFSGRQFSNSRSEMNVSTLELGDSALYLCASSLGGSGTGELFFGEGSRLTVL.

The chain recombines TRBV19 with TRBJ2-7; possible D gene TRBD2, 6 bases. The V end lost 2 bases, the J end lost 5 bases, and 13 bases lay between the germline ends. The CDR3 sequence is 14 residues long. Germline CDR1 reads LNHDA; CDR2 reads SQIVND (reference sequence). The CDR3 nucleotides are TGTGCCAGTAGTATATCAGCGGGTCCCGACGAGCAGTACTTC. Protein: CASSISAGPDEQYF.

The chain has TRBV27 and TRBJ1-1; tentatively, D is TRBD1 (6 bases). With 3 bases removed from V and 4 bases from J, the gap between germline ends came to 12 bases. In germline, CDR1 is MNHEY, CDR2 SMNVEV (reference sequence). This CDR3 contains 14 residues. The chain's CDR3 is CASSFRRGATEAFF. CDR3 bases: TGTGCCAGCAGTTTCCGCAGGGGAGCCACTGAAGCTTTCTTT.

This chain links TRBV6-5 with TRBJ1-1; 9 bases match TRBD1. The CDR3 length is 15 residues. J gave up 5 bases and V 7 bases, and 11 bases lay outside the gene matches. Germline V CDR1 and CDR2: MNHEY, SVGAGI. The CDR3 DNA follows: TGTGCCAGCACCATCGGGGGGACAGGGAAAACTGAAGCTTTCTTT. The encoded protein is CASTIGGTGKTEAFF.

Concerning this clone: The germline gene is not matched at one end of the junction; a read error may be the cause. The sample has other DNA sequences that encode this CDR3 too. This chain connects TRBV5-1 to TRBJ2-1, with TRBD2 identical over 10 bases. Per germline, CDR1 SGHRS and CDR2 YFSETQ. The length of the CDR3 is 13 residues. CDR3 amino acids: CSSRASGRNEQFF. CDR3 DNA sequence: TGCTCCAGCAGGGCTAGCGGGAGAAATGAGCAGTTCTTC.

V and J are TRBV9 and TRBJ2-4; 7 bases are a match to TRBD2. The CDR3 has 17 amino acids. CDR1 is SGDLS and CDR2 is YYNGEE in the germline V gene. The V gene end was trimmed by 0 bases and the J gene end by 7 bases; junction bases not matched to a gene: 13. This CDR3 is CASSVGSGGSIENIQYF. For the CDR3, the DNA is TGTGCCAGCAGCGTAGGATCCGGGGGGTCCATCGAGAACATTCAGTACTTC.

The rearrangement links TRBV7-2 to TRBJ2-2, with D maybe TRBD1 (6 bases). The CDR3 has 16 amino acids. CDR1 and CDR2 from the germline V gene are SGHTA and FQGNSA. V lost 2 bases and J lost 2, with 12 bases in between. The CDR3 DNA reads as TGTGCCAGCAGCTTAACTCGACAGGCAAACACCGGGGAGCTGTTTTTT. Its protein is CASSLTRQANTGELFF.

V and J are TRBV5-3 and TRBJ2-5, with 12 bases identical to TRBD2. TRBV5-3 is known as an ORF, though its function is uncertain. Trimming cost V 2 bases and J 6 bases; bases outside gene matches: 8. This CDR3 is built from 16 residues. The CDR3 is CARSLISLAGGKTQYF. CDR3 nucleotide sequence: TGTGCCAGAAGCTTAATAAGCCTAGCGGGAGGGAAGACCCAGTACTTC.

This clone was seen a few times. CDR3 coding DNA: TGTGCCAGCAGCTTGGGGGACAGAAGCTATGGCTACACCTTC. Translating gives CASSLGDRSYGYTF. This sequence joins TRBV5-8 and TRBJ1-2; the match to TRBD1 covers 7 bases. CDR1 and CDR2 (germline): SGHTS, YDEGEE. The CDR3 covers 14 residues. The J segment lost 4 bases and the V segment lost 0 bases, leaving 3 bases of the junction unmatched.

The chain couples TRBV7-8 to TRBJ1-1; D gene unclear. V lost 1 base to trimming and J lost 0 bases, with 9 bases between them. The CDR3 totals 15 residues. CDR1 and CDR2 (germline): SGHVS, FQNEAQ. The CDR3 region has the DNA TGTGCCAGCAGCTTAGTATGGGCTATGAACACTGAAGCTTTCTTT. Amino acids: CASSLVWAMNTEAFF.